These 7 T cell receptor beta chains originate from one sample sequenced in a study of post-analysis software for immune sequencing data. The study, taken as a whole, reports: Comparison of patients with controls showed a handful of TRBV segments more frequent in patients, TRBV5-6, TRBV5-1 and TRBV20-1 among them.

These TCRs are of unknown antigen specificity. The TCR beta cDNA libraries contained unique molecular identifiers. Via MiXCR, TCRdb re-called the PCR reads, giving one row per CDR3 protein. The profile shows roughly 670,000 distinct CDR3 sequences, 55% to 60% of them singletons. The material sequenced was blood. Every receptor here comes from a girl aged 2 to 9 with multiple sclerosis.

In its sample, this clonotype was seen once. The chain couples TRBV6-6 to TRBJ1-1; no reliable D call. The germline gives CDR1 MNHNY, CDR2 SVGAGI (reference sequence). V was clipped by 2 bases and J by 1 base, with 11 bases between them. CDR3 size: 15 residues. In nucleotides, the CDR3 is TGTGCCAGCAGTTACGAGGCAGGAGAGAACACTGAAGCTTTCTTT. Protein product: CASSYEAGENTEAFF.

The chain has TRBV7-6 and TRBJ2-2; 8 bases line up with TRBD2. This CDR3 spans 16 amino acids. Germline CDR1 is SGHVS and CDR2 is FNYEAQ. V lost 6 bases and J lost 6; bases outside the gene matches: 12. CDR3 loop: CASRSPTGGLSGELFF. For the CDR3, the DNA is TGTGCCAGCAGGTCTCCGACGGGGGGGCTGTCCGGGGAGCTGTTTTTT.

This CDR3 is CASSTTASTDTQYF. The CDR3 bases are TGTGCCAGCAGCACGACGGCAAGCACAGATACGCAGTATTTT. This chain joins TRBV7-2 and TRBJ2-3; D uncertain. The CDR3 totals 14 residues. Between the trimmed V and J ends, which lost 5 bases and 0 bases, there was a span of 9 bases. The V gene's germline CDR1 is SGHTA and CDR2 FQGNSA.

Notes on this clonotype: One junction end does not reproduce the germline sequence, and a read error may be involved. The chain employs TRBV7-9 and TRBJ2-5; 8 nucleotides align to TRBD2. The CDR3 consists of 12 residues. In germline, CDR1 is SEHNR, CDR2 FQNEAQ (reference sequence). CDR3 residues: CGSGGEQETQYF. CDR3 bases: TGCGGCAGCGGGGGTGAGCAAGAGACCCAGTACTTC.

CDR3: CASSGSGGEQYF. The CDR3 nucleotides read TGTGCCAGCAGCGGCAGCGGGGGCGAGCAGTACTTC. The gene calls are TRBV12-3 or TRBV12-4 and TRBJ2-4, with TRBD2 identical over 8 bases. The closer fit of TRBJ2-7 to the DNA end suggests the J call may be wrong. The CDR3 runs to 12 residues.

This chain uses TRBV15 with TRBJ2-5, with a tentative D call TRBD2 (6 bases). In germline, CDR1 is LNHNV, CDR2 YYDKDF (reference sequence). V was cut by 0 bases and J by 11 bases, with 19 bases left in between. The CDR3 runs to 15 residues. CDR3 bases: TGTGCCACCAGCAGAGATGCTAGCGCGGTCAATGAGCAGTACTTC. Encoded protein: CATSRDASAVNEQYF.

This clonotype was seen a few times. This sequence joins TRBV10-1 and TRBJ2-7; 10 positions match TRBD1. Trimming took 5 bases from V and 5 from J; bases not matched to a gene: 9. Per germline, CDR1 WNHNN and CDR2 SYGVQD (reference sequence). The CDR3 covers 15 residues. The CDR3 reads CASSLWTGGRDEQYF. Written as DNA, the CDR3 is TGCGCCAGCAGTCTCTGGACAGGGGGAAGGGACGAGCAGTACTTC.